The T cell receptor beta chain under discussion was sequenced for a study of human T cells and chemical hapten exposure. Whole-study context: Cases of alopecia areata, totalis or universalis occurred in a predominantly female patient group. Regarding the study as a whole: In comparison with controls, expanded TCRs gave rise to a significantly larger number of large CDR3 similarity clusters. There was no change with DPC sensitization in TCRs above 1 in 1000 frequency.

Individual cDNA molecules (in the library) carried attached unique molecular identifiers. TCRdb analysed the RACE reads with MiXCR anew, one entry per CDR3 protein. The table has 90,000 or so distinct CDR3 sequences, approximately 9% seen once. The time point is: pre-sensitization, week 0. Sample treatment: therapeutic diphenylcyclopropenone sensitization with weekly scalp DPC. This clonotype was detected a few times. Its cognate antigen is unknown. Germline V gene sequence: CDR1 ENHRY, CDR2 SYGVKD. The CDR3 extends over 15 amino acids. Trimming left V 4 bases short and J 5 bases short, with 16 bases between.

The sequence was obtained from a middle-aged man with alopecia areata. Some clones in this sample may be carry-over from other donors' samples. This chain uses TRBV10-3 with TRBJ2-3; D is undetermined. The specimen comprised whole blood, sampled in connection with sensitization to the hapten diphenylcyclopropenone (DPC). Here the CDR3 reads CAISGSGVRVDTQYF. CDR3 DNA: TGTGCCATCAGTGGTTCGGGTGTTCGCGTAGATACGCAGTATTTT.